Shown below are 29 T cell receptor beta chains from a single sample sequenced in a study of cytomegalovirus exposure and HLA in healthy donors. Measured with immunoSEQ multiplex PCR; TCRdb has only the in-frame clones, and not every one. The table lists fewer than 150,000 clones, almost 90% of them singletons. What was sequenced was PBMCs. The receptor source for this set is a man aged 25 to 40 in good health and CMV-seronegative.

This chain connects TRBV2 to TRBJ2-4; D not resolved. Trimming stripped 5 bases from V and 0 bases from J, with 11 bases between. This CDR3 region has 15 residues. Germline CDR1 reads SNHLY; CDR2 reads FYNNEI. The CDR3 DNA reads TGTGCCAGCAGTATTCGAGATCTAGCCAAAAACATTCAGTACTTC. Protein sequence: CASSIRDLAKNIQYF.

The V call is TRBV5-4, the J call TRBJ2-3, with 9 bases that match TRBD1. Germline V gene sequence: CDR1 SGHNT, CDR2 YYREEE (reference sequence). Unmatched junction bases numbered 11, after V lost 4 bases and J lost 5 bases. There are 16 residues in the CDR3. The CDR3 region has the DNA TGTGCCAGCAGCGAAGACAGGGGGAGATCCAGAGATACGCAGTATTTT. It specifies CASSEDRGRSRDTQYF.

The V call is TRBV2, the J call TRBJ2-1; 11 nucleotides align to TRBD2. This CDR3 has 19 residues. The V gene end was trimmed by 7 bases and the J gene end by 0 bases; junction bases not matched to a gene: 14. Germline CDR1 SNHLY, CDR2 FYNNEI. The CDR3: CASMIGLAGRGRSYNEQFF. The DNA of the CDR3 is TGTGCCAGCATGATAGGACTAGCGGGTCGAGGTCGCTCCTACAATGAGCAGTTCTTC.

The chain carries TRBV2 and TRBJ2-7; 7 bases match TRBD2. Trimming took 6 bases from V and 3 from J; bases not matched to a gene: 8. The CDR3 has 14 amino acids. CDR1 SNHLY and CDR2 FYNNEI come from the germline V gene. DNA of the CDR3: TGTGCCAGCAGCCGCGGGAGAAATAACTACGAGCAGTACTTC. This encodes CASSRGRNNYEQYF. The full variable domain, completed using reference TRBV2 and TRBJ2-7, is EPEVTQTPSHQVTQMGQEVILRCVPISNHLYFYWYRQILGQKVEFLVSFYNNEISEKSEIFDDQFSVERPDGSNFTLKIRSTKLEDSAMYFCASSRGRNNYEQYFGPGTRLTVT.

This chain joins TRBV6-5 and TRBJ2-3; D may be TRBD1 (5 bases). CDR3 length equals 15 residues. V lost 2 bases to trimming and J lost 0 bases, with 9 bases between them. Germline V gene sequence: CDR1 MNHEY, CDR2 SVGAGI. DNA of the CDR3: TGTGCCAGCAGTTACGGGCAGGGTAGCACAGATACGCAGTATTTT. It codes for CASSYGQGSTDTQYF.

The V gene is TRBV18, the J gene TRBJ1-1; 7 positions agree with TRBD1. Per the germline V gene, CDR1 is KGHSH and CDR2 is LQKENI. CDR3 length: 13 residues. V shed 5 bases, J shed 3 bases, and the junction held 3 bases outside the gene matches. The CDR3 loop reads CASSTQGDTEAFF. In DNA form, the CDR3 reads TGTGCCAGCTCAACCCAGGGGGACACTGAAGCTTTCTTT.

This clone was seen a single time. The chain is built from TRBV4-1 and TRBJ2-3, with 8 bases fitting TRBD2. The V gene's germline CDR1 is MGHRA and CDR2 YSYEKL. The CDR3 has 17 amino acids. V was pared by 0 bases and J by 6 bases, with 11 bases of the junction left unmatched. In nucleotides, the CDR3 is TGCGCCAGCAGCCAAGATCGGGAAAGCGGGAGTAAGGATACGCAGTATTTT. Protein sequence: CASSQDRESGSKDTQYF.

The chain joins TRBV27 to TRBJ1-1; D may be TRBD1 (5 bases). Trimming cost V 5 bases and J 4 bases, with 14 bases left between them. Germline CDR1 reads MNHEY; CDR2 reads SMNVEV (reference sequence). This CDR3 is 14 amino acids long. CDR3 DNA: TGTGCCAGCAGTATGGTGGGGGGTCCCACTGAAGCTTTCTTT. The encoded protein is CASSMVGGPTEAFF.

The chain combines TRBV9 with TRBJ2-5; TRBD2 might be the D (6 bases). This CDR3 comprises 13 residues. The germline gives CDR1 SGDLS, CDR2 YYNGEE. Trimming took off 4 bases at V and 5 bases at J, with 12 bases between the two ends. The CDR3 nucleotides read TGTGCCAGCAGCACCGACCGGGGGGAGACCCAGTACTTC. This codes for CASSTDRGETQYF.

CDR3 in DNA: TGTGCCAGTAGTATCACAATAAACAATGAGCAGTTCTTC. This sequence encodes CASSITINNEQFF. This chain uses TRBV19 with TRBJ2-1; D call uncertain. The CDR3 sequence is 13 residues long. The V end lost 3 bases, the J end lost 5 bases, and 8 bases lay between the germline ends. Germline values: CDR1 LNHDA, CDR2 SQIVND (reference sequence).

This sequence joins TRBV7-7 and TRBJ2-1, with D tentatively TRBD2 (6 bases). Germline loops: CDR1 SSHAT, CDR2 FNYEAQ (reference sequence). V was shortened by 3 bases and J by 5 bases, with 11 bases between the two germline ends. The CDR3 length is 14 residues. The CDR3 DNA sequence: TGTGCCAGCAGCTTCTCGGGCGGGGACAATGAGCAGTTCTTC. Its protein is CASSFSGGDNEQFF. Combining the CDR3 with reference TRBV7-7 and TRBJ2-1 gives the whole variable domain GAGVSQSPRYKVTKRGQDVTLRCDPISSHATLYWYQQALGQGPEFLTYFNYEAQPDKSGLPSDRFSAERPEGSISTLTIQRTEQRDSAMYRCASSFSGGDNEQFFGPGTRLTVL.

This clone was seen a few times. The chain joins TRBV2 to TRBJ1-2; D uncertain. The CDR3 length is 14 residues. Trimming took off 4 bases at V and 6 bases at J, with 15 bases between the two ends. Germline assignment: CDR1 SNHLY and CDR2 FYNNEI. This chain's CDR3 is CASSVSPAANGYTF. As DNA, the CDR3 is TGTGCCAGCAGTGTGTCCCCAGCGGCAAATGGCTACACCTTC.

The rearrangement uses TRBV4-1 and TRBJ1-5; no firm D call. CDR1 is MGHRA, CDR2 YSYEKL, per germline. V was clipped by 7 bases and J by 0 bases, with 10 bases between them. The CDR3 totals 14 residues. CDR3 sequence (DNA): TGCGCCAGCAACAACCGGGTTAGCAATCAGCCCCAGCATTTT. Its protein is CASNNRVSNQPQHF.

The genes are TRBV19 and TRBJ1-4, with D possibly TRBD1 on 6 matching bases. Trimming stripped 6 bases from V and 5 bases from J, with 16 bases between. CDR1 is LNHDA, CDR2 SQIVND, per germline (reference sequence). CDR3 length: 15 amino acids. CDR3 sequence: CASRVLQGRNEKLFF. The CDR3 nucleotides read TGTGCCAGTAGGGTTTTACAGGGCCGAAATGAAAAACTGTTTTTT.

CDR3 residues: CASSLSTRSPGLAGGRQFF. The CDR3, as DNA: TGTGCCAGCAGCTTAAGTACGCGTTCCCCGGGACTAGCGGGTGGGAGGCAGTTCTTC. The chain joins TRBV7-6 to TRBJ2-1; 12 nucleotides match TRBD2. The CDR3 has 19 residues. Germline V gives CDR1 SGHVS, CDR2 FNYEAQ. V was clipped by 2 bases and J by 12 bases; unmatched bases: 20.

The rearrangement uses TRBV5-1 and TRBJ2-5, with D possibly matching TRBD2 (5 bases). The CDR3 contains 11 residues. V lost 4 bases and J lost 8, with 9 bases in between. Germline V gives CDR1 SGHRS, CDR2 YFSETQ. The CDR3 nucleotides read TGCGCCAGCAGCAAATCGGGAACCCAGTACTTC. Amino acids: CASSKSGTQYF.

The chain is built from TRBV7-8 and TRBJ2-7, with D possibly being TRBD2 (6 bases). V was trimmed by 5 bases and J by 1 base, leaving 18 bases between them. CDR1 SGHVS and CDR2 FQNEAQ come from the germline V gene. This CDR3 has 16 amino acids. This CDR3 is CASSLGGSGESYEQYF. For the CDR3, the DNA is TGTGCCAGCAGCCTAGGAGGATCGGGAGAGTCCTACGAGCAGTACTTC.

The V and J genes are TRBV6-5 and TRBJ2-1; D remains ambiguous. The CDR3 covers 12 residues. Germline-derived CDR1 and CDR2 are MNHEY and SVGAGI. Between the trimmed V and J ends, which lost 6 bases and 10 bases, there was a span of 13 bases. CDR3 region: CASSQVAGEQFF. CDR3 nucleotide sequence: TGTGCCAGCAGCCAAGTAGCCGGCGAGCAGTTCTTC.

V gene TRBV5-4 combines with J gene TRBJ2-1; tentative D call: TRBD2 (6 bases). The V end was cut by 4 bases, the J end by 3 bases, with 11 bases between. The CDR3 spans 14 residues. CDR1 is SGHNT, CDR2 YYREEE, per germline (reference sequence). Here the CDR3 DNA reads TGTGCCAGCAGCAACCAGGACTACTACAATGAGCAGTTCTTC. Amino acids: CASSNQDYYNEQFF.

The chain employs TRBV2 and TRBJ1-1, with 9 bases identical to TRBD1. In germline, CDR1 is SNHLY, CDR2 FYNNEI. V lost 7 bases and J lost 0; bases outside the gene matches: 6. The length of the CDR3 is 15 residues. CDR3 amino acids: CASTIGTGLNTEAFF. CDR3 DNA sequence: TGTGCCAGCACCATAGGGACAGGGCTGAACACTGAAGCTTTCTTT.

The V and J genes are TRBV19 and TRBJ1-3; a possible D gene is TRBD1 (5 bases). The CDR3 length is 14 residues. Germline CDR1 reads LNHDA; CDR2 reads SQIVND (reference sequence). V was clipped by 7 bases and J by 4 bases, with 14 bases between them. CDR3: CASNQGSSGNTIYF. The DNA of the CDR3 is TGTGCCAGTAACCAGGGTTCTTCGGGAAACACCATATATTTT.

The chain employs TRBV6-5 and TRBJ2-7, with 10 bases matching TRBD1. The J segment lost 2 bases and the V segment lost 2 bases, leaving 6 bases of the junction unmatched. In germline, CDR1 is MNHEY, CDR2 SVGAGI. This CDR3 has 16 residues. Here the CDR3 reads CASSYGGQGFPYEQYF. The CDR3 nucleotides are TGTGCCAGCAGTTACGGGGGACAGGGGTTCCCCTACGAGCAGTACTTC.

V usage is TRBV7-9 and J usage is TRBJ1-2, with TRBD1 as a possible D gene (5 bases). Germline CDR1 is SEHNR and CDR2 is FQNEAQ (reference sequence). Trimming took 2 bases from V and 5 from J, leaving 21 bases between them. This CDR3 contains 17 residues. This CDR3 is CASSLISPRPTAYGYTF. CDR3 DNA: TGTGCCAGCAGCTTAATATCCCCGAGGCCGACAGCTTATGGCTACACCTTC.

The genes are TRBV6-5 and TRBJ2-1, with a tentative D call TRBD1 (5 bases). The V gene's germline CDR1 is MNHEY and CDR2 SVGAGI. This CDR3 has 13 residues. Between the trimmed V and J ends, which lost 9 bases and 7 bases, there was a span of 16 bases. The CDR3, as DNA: TGTGCCAGTTCCAGACAGTACCGGAATGAGCAGTTCTTC. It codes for CASSRQYRNEQFF.

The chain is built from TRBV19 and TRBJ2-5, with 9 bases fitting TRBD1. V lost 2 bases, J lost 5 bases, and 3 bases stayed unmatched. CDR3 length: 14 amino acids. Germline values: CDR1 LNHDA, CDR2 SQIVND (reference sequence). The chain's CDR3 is CASSITGGAETQYF. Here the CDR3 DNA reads TGTGCCAGTAGTATAACAGGGGGCGCGGAGACCCAGTACTTC.

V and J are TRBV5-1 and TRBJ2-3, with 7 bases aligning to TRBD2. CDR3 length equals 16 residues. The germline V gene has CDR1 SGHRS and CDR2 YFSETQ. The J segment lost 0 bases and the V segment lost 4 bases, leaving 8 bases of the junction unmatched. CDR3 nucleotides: TGCGCCAGCAGCCCGGGGGGAGCGGGAAGCACAGATACGCAGTATTTT. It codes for CASSPGGAGSTDTQYF.

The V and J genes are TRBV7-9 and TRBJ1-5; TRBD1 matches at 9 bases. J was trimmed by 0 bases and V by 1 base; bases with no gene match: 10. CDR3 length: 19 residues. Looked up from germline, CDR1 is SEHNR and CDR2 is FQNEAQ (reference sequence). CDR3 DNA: TGTGCCAGCAGCTTAGTTGGACAGGGGATTCTTTATAGCAATCAGCCCCAGCATTTT. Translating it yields CASSLVGQGILYSNQPQHF.

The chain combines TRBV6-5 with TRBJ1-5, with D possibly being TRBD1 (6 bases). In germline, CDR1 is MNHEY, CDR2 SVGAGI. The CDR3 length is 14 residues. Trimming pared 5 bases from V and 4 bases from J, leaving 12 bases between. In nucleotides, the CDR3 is TGTGCCAGCAGTGCTGGGACAAATAATCAGCCCCAGCATTTT. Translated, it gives CASSAGTNNQPQHF.

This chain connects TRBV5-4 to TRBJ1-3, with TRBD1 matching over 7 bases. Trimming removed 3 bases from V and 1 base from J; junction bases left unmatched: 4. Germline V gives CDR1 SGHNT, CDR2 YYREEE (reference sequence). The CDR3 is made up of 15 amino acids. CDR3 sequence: CASSYDRASGNTIYF. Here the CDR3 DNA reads TGTGCCAGCAGCTATGACAGGGCATCTGGAAACACCATATATTTT.